This T cell receptor (beta chain) was captured in a study of T cells in Graves' hyperthyroidism and ophthalmopathy. The CDR3 is made up of 17 amino acids. Trimming at V came to 2 bases and at J to 4 bases, leaving 12 bases not matched to a gene. Germline V gene lookup returns CDR1 SEHNR and CDR2 FQNEAQ (reference sequence). TCR beta CDR3 regions were amplified from RNA. The study used the HTBI primer set for a first-round RT-PCR of the TCR CDR3. Each CDR3 protein is one row after TCRdb ran MiXCR on the multiplex PCR reads. The sample holds roughly 500,000 distinct CDR3 sequences, roughly 15% seen once. Patients having uncontrolled infection, another autoimmune disease, pregnancy or lactation were not included. Together with thyroid ultrasound, orbital computed tomography, serum thyroxine and TRAb, clinical symptoms were used for diagnoses. PBMCs were sourced from 9 to 10 ml fresh peripheral blood.

Sequencing was done on a sample of blood. The clonotype originates from a woman in her 30s with Graves' ophthalmopathy. V is TRBV7-9 and J is TRBJ1-1; 8 nucleotides align to TRBD1. DNA of the CDR3: TGTGCCAGCAGCTTATCCCCCTGGCAGGGGGCAAGCACTGAAGCTTTCTTT. Residues: CASSLSPWQGASTEAFF.